The clone carrying this T cell receptor (beta chain) was seen a handful of times. This sample is part of a study of beta chain features in type 1 diabetes. Germline lookup yields CDR1 LNHDA and CDR2 SQIVND (reference sequence). V was clipped by 3 bases and J by 3 bases; unmatched bases: 4. This CDR3 is built from 15 residues. Expressed TCRB transcripts were sequenced after all isolated RNA was converted to cDNA. The repertoire was sequenced with immunoSEQ multiplex PCR; TCRdb's copy has only in-frame clones and lacks some. Seen here are 810,000 or so clones, 17% observed once, and the top ten hold 0.02% to 0.025%.

The sequence was collected from a woman under 30 in good health. The sample comprised naive CD4+ T cells from blood. The V and J genes are TRBV19 and TRBJ2-7, with TRBD1 matching 11 bases. CDR3 protein: CASSIRTGGGYEQYF. The DNA for the CDR3 is TGTGCCAGTAGTATTCGGACAGGGGGCGGCTACGAGCAGTACTTC.